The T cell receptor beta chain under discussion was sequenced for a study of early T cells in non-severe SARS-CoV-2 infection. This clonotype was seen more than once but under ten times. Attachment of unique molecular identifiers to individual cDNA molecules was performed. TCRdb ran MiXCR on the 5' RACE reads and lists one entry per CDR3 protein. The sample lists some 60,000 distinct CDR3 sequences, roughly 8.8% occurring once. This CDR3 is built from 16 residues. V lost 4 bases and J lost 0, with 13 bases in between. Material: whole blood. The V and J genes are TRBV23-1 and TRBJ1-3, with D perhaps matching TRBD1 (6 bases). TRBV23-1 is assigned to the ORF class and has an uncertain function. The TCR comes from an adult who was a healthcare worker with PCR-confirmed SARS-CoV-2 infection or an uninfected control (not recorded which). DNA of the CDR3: TGCGCCAGCAGTCGTTTGGACAGCGTCTCTGGAAACACCATATATTTT. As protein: CASSRLDSVSGNTIYF.